This passage covers 10 T cell receptor beta chains from one sample sequenced in a study of blood T cell repertoires in COVID-19. This table comes from immunoSEQ multiplex PCR, and its TCRdb copy is limited to in-frame clones, with some not included. The sample carries about 45,000 clones, around 94% recorded once. Sequences were obtained from peripheral blood. Receptors originate from a man aged 45-65 years with COVID-19, enrolled during active disease.

The chain carries TRBV11-1 and TRBJ2-7; maybe TRBD2 (5 bases). In germline, CDR1 is SGHAT, CDR2 FQDESV (reference sequence). The CDR3 contains 15 residues. Trimming left V 3 bases short and J 2 bases short, with 14 bases between. The CDR3 spells CASSFGPSGTYEQYF. In DNA form, the CDR3 reads TGTGCCAGCAGCTTCGGCCCCTCGGGAACCTACGAGCAGTACTTC.

The chain carries TRBV4-3 and TRBJ1-2; D possibly corresponds to TRBD1 (5 bases). The CDR3 contains 14 residues. CDR1 is LGHNA, CDR2 YSLEER, per germline. Trimming pared 4 bases from V and 2 bases from J, leaving 11 bases between. The CDR3 bases are TGCGCCAGCAGCCCGACAGTAAGCAACTATGGCTACACCTTC. Encoded protein: CASSPTVSNYGYTF.

The chain couples TRBV10-3 to TRBJ2-5, with D perhaps matching TRBD2 (6 bases). CDR3 size: 15 residues. Per germline, CDR1 ENHRY and CDR2 SYGVKD. V was trimmed by 7 bases and J by 0 bases, leaving 15 bases between them. The CDR3 loop reads CAIKAGSPYQETQYF. In DNA form, the CDR3 reads TGTGCCATCAAGGCGGGGTCCCCGTACCAAGAGACCCAGTACTTC.

This CDR3 reads CASSPADTGELFF. In DNA form, the CDR3 reads TGCGCCAGCAGCCCGGCGGACACCGGGGAGCTGTTTTTT. The V gene is TRBV5-1, the J gene TRBJ2-2; D gene unclear. The CDR3 is 13 residues long. Germline values: CDR1 SGHRS, CDR2 YFSETQ. V lost 4 bases and J 3 bases, leaving 7 bases between the germline ends.

V and J are TRBV21-1 and TRBJ2-7; the table's D call, TRBD1, was not checked against the DNA. TRBV21-1 is tagged as a pseudogene. The CDR3 extends over 17 amino acids. For the CDR3, the DNA is TGTGCCAGCAGCAGAGGGGTATCGGGACAGGGGAACTACGAGCAGTACTTC. Residues: CASSRGVSGQGNYEQYF.

J is TRBJ2-6 and V is TRBV30; D may be TRBD2 (5 bases). V dropped 5 bases and J dropped 2 bases, with 13 bases sitting between them. Germline assignment: CDR1 GTSNPN and CDR2 SVGIG (reference sequence). The CDR3 length is 15 residues. The CDR3: CAWGKGSPGANVLTF. The CDR3 DNA reads TGTGCCTGGGGCAAAGGGAGCCCTGGGGCCAACGTCCTGACTTTC.

J is TRBJ2-1 and V is TRBV10-3; 14 bases line up with TRBD2. Germline V CDR1 and CDR2: ENHRY, SYGVKD. The CDR3 covers 15 residues. The ends lost 6 bases at V and 9 bases at J; junction bases unmatched: 7. The CDR3 spells CAIRPTSGRVREQFF. The CDR3, as DNA: TGTGCCATCAGGCCGACTAGCGGGAGGGTTCGTGAGCAGTTCTTC.

The V gene is TRBV29-1, the J gene TRBJ1-1, with no clear D. The CDR3 is made up of 12 amino acids. Germline lookup yields CDR1 SQVTM and CDR2 ANQGSEA. V lost 4 bases and J lost 4, with 10 bases in between. The CDR3, as DNA: TGCAGCGTTGTCTGGTACTCCACTGAAGCTTTCTTT. The encoded protein is CSVVWYSTEAFF.

This rearrangement joins TRBV23-1 to TRBJ2-7; tentatively, D is TRBD2 (5 bases). TRBV23-1 is an ORF; its function is uncertain. The V and J ends lost 6 bases and 2 bases respectively, with 17 bases between them. This CDR3 spans 15 amino acids. CDR3 loop: CASRQSGFLTYEQYF. The DNA of the CDR3 is TGCGCCAGCAGACAGAGCGGATTTCTCACCTACGAGCAGTACTTC.

This chain joins TRBV9 and TRBJ2-3; 10 bases match TRBD1. In germline, CDR1 is SGDLS, CDR2 YYNGEE. V lost 0 bases, J lost 5 bases, and 3 bases stayed unmatched. The CDR3 length is 15 residues. The CDR3 DNA is TGTGCCAGCAGCGTAGCTGGACAGGGGGTAGATACGCAGTATTTT. Residues: CASSVAGQGVDTQYF.